There are a few counts of the clone carrying this T cell receptor (beta chain). Its antigen is unknown. This record belongs to a study of regulatory T cells in long-lasting Graves disease. Germline V gene lookup returns CDR1 MDHEN and CDR2 SYDVKM. Trimming removed 1 base at V and 6 bases at J, with 12 bases between. The CDR3 extends over 14 amino acids. The study's findings and limits: The number of shared public clonotypes was higher in persistent patients (approximately 2,600) than new patients (around 960).

Time point reported: newly diagnosed GD, antithyroid drugs for less than 3 months. The TCR library was made from RNA extracted from PBMCs. American Thyroid Association guidelines were used to diagnose Graves' disease. Both iRepertoire HTBI primers and Arm-PCR of CDR3 regions were used to build the TCR beta libraries. TCRdb analysed the multiplex PCR reads with MiXCR anew, one entry per CDR3 protein. The sample comprises approximately 490,000 distinct CDR3 sequences, around 16% of which are singletons, and approximately 12% rests with the top ten. This sample was shared with a second study, whose subject was T cells in Graves' hyperthyroidism and ophthalmopathy. From that paper: The HTBI primer set drove a first-round RT-PCR of the TCR CDR3. Model-based prediction identified ophthalmopathy a median roughly six months prior to its onset.

The source is a man aged 40-49 years with Graves disease. The sample in question was peripheral blood mononuclear cells (PBMCs), obtained at new diagnosis, from a patient treated with antithyroid drugs. J is TRBJ1-1 and V is TRBV28; a possible D gene is TRBD1 (6 bases). Here the CDR3 DNA reads TGTGCCAGCAGTTTATCAGGGGCTGACTCTGAAGCTTTCTTT. This translates into CASSLSGADSEAFF.